The 16 T cell receptor beta chains below all came from one sample that was sequenced in a study of beta chain features in type 1 diabetes. Expressed TCRB transcripts were sequenced because the entire RNA isolate underwent reverse transcription. Repertoires were generated with immunoSEQ multiplex PCR, while TCRdb's copy carries only in-frame clones and drops some. The table has under 450,000 clones, roughly 16% seen once; the top ten hold about 0.02%. Sequenced material: naive CD4+ T cells from blood. These TCRs come from a woman aged 18-29 years in good health.

This clone was recorded a few times. The gene calls are TRBV28 and TRBJ2-5; D not certain. Looked up from germline, CDR1 is MDHEN and CDR2 is SYDVKM. V was shortened by 6 bases and J by 4 bases, with 6 bases between the two germline ends. CDR3 length: 11 amino acids. The CDR3 bases are TGTGCCAGCAGAGGCGGAGAGACCCAGTACTTC. Residues: CASRGGETQYF.

The V call is TRBV28, the J call TRBJ2-2; TRBD1 matches at 8 bases. This CDR3 is built from 13 residues. Looked up from germline, CDR1 is MDHEN and CDR2 is SYDVKM. With 8 bases clipped from V and 6 bases from J, the junction kept 5 bases outside the gene matches. CDR3 region: CASGQGRAGELFF. CDR3 DNA: TGTGCCAGCGGACAGGGTAGGGCCGGGGAGCTGTTTTTT.

As concerns this clone: Relative to the germline gene, one junction end is altered; a read error may explain this. The J gene is TRBJ2-1, the V gene TRBV25-1, with 7 bases matching TRBD2. Germline V lookup: CDR1 MGHDK, CDR2 SYGVNS. CDR3 length equals 14 residues. The CDR3 bases are TGTACCAGCAGAAGTACGGGAGGCATCGATGAGCAGTTCTTC. Encoded protein: CTSRSTGGIDEQFF. Together with reference TRBV25-1 and TRBJ2-1, the CDR3 gives the full variable domain: EADIYQTPRYLVIGTGKKITLECSQTMGHDKMYWYQQDPGMELHLIHYSYGVNSTEKGDLSSESTVSRIRTEHFPLTLESARPSHTSQYLCTSRSTGGIDEQFFGPGTRLTVL.

This clone was detected only a few times. This specimen includes other DNA sequences encoding the same CDR3. The rearrangement joins TRBV5-4 to TRBJ2-5; D is perhaps TRBD1 (6 bases). From germline, CDR1 is SGHNT and CDR2 YYREEE (reference sequence). V dropped 4 bases and J dropped 2 bases, with 9 bases sitting between them. The CDR3 spans 13 residues. CDR3 loop: CASSPGQQETQYF. For the CDR3, the DNA is TGTGCCAGCAGCCCGGGACAACAAGAGACCCAGTACTTC. The full variable domain, completed using reference TRBV5-4 and TRBJ2-5, is ETGVTQSPTHLIKTRGQQVTLRCSSQSGHNTVSWYQQALGQGPQFIFQYYREEENGRGNFPPRFSGLQFPNYSSELNVNALELDDSALYLCASSPGQQETQYFGPGTRLLVL.

The chain joins TRBV9 to TRBJ2-1; 8 bases are a match to TRBD2. J lost 2 bases, V lost 0 bases, and 7 bases had no gene match. From germline, CDR1 is SGDLS and CDR2 YYNGEE. The CDR3 has 17 amino acids. The CDR3 reads CASSVVGVAGPYNEQFF. DNA of the CDR3: TGTGCCAGCAGCGTAGTAGGGGTAGCGGGACCCTACAATGAGCAGTTCTTC.

The V gene is TRBV10-3, the J gene TRBJ1-5; TRBD1 matches at 8 bases. Trimming cost V 0 bases and J 2 bases; bases outside gene matches: 0. Germline V gene lookup returns CDR1 ENHRY and CDR2 SYGVKD. CDR3 size: 15 residues. CDR3 residues: CAISESGQGNQPQHF. The CDR3 DNA reads as TGTGCCATCAGTGAGTCGGGACAGGGCAATCAGCCCCAGCATTTT.

V usage is TRBV19 and J usage is TRBJ2-5; D is possibly TRBD1 (6 bases). The CDR3 has 13 amino acids. The germline V and J ends were trimmed by 8 bases and 4 bases, with 14 bases remaining between them. CDR1 is LNHDA and CDR2 is SQIVND in the germline V gene (reference sequence). The CDR3 DNA follows: TGTGCCAGTCGACAGGTGCCGGGAGAGACCCAGTACTTC. Its translation: CASRQVPGETQYF.

V gene TRBV6-1 combines with J gene TRBJ1-2; TRBD1 might be the D (5 bases). CDR1 and CDR2 from the germline V gene are MNHNS and SASEGT. Trimming removed 1 base from V and 8 bases from J, with 11 bases in between. The CDR3 has 13 amino acids. CDR3 loop: CASSEVIGEGYTF. The DNA of the CDR3 is TGTGCCAGCAGTGAAGTGATAGGGGAAGGCTACACCTTC.

This clone was counted only a few times. The chain links TRBV7-9 to TRBJ2-5; TRBD1 matches at 7 bases. The CDR3 is 16 amino acids. Per germline, CDR1 SEHNR and CDR2 FQNEAQ (reference sequence). After removal of 5 bases from V and 1 base from J, the junction contained 10 bases not matched to a gene. CDR3 sequence reads: CASSSRQGVGQETQYF. The DNA of the CDR3 is TGTGCCAGCAGCAGCCGACAGGGTGTTGGCCAAGAGACCCAGTACTTC. Full variable domain (remainder filled in from reference TRBV7-9 and TRBJ2-5): DTGVSQNPRHKITKRGQNVTFRCDPISEHNRLYWYRQTLGQGPEFLTYFQNEAQLEKSRLLSDRFSAERPKGSFSTLEIQRTEQGDSAMYLCASSSRQGVGQETQYFGPGTRLLVL.

Written as DNA, the CDR3 is TGTGCCAGCAGCTCGACAGGGAATAGCAATCAGCCCCAGCATTTT. Translation gives CASSSTGNSNQPQHF. The chain links TRBV7-3 to TRBJ1-5, with TRBD1 matching over 7 bases. Looked up from germline, CDR1 is SGHTA and CDR2 is FQGTGA. This CDR3 spans 15 amino acids. V was clipped by 4 bases and J by 0 bases; unmatched bases: 3.

The J gene is TRBJ2-1, the V gene TRBV5-1; D is possibly TRBD2 (6 bases). CDR1 SGHRS and CDR2 YFSETQ come from the germline V gene. V lost 4 bases and J 8 bases, leaving 19 bases between the germline ends. The CDR3 loop spans 15 amino acids. The DNA for the CDR3 is TGCGCCAGCAGCCCGAACCCGCGGGAAGGCCATGAGCAGTTCTTC. This translates into CASSPNPREGHEQFF.

The sample holds a few counts of this clone. V and J are TRBV9 and TRBJ2-3; TRBD2 matches 10 bases. Losses at the gene ends were 3 bases for V and 7 bases for J; bases not matched to a gene: 8. The CDR3 length is 15 residues. Germline-derived CDR1 and CDR2 are SGDLS and YYNGEE. The CDR3 reads CASSEGASGRYTQYF. For the CDR3, the DNA is TGTGCCAGCAGCGAGGGGGCTAGCGGGAGATATACGCAGTATTTT.

This clone appeared a few times. The chain has TRBV29-1 and TRBJ2-7, with a tentative D call TRBD2 (7 bases). Trimming shortened V by 4 bases and J by 2 bases, and 12 bases separated the two germline ends. CDR1 and CDR2 (germline): SQVTM, ANQGSEA. The CDR3 has 13 amino acids. This CDR3 reads CSVGGGQTYEQYF. The CDR3 DNA sequence: TGCAGCGTTGGGGGGGGGCAGACCTACGAGCAGTACTTC.

The gene calls are TRBV5-4 and TRBJ2-2, with D possibly TRBD2 on 6 matching bases. The CDR3 contains 16 residues. Germline loops: CDR1 SGHNT, CDR2 YYREEE (reference sequence). V was clipped by 5 bases and J by 3 bases, with 17 bases between them. The CDR3 nucleotides read TGTGCCAGCAGGTCAGCCGGGAGTATGGACACCGGGGAGCTGTTTTTT. Protein product: CASRSAGSMDTGELFF.

The chain carries TRBV5-4 and TRBJ2-1; TRBD2 agrees at 7 bases. Germline loops: CDR1 SGHNT, CDR2 YYREEE (reference sequence). The length of the CDR3 is 14 residues. V was clipped by 0 bases and J by 4 bases; unmatched bases: 1. CDR3 sequence (DNA): TGTGCCAGCAGCTTGGGACTAGCTTACAATGAGCAGTTCTTC. Translated: CASSLGLAYNEQFF. Using reference TRBV5-4 and TRBJ2-1 for the parts outside the CDR3, the full variable domain is ETGVTQSPTHLIKTRGQQVTLRCSSQSGHNTVSWYQQALGQGPQFIFQYYREEENGRGNFPPRFSGLQFPNYSSELNVNALELDDSALYLCASSLGLAYNEQFFGPGTRLTVL.

This clone was seen a handful of times. This chain joins TRBV29-1 and TRBJ2-7; 10 bases fit TRBD2. The CDR3 is made up of 15 amino acids. The junction had 14 bases not matched to a gene; V was cut back by 7 bases and J by 5 bases. CDR1 is SQVTM, CDR2 ANQGSEA, per germline. This chain's CDR3 is CSAIDPGLATHEQYF. CDR3 nucleotides: TGCAGCGCTATAGATCCGGGACTAGCGACACACGAGCAGTACTTC.